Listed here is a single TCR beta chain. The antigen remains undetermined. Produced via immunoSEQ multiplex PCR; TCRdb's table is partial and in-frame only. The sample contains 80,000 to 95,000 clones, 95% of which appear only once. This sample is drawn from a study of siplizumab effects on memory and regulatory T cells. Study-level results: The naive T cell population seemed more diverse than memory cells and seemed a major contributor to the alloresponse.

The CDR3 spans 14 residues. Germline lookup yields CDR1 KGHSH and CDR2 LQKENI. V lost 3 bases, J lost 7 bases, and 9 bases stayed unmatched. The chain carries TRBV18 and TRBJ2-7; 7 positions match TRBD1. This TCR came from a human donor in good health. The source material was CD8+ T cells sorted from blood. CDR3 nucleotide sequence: TGTGCCAGCTCACCCCCAGGGGGTTCACAGGAGCAGTACTTC. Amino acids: CASSPPGGSQEQYF. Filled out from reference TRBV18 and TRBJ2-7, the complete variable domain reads NAGVMQNPRHLVRRRGQEARLRCSPMKGHSHVYWYRQLPEEGLKFMVYLQKENIIDESGMPKERFSAEFPKEGPSILRIQQVVRGDSAAYFCASSPPGGSQEQYFGPGTRLTVT.